Shown below are 20 T cell receptor beta chains from a single sample sequenced in a study of T cell responses to AZD1222 COVID-19 vaccine. The repertoire was sequenced with immunoSEQ multiplex PCR; TCRdb's copy has only in-frame clones and lacks some. Among around 120,000 clones, 80% to 95% were seen once, and the ten largest hold approximately 7.9%. The sample consisted of peripheral blood, taken 28 days after the second AZD1222 dose. All receptors derive from an adult who received the AZD1222 COVID-19 vaccine.

The table lists this clone with a count of one. The chain links TRBV7-8 to TRBJ2-5; D gene uncertain. The CDR3 has 16 amino acids. Trimming took 6 bases from V and 4 from J, leaving 21 bases between them. The germline CDR1 and CDR2 sequences are SGHVS and FQNEAQ. This CDR3 is CASSHRILPKTETQYF. CDR3 in DNA: TGTGCCAGCAGTCATCGGATATTACCTAAAACAGAGACCCAGTACTTC.

The J gene is TRBJ2-1, the V gene TRBV14, with 10 bases matching TRBD2. The J segment lost 6 bases and the V segment lost 2 bases, leaving 13 bases of the junction unmatched. The CDR3 totals 18 residues. Germline V gene sequence: CDR1 SGHDN, CDR2 FVKESK. CDR3 protein: CASSQRTRASGSSNEQFF. The CDR3 nucleotides are TGTGCCAGCAGCCAAAGAACCCGAGCTAGCGGGAGTTCCAATGAGCAGTTCTTC.

The CDR3 DNA is TGTGCCGTCACGGACAGAAAAAATCAGCCCCAGCATTTT. Residues: CAVTDRKNQPQHF. The chain is built from TRBV28 and TRBJ1-5, with D possibly being TRBD1 (6 bases). Germline loops: CDR1 MDHEN, CDR2 SYDVKM. The CDR3 is 13 amino acids. V shed 11 bases and J shed 4 bases, with 15 bases lying between them.

This chain uses TRBV5-8 with TRBJ2-5; either TRBD1 or TRBD2 may supply D (6 bases each). Per the germline V gene, CDR1 is SGHTS and CDR2 is YDEGEE. The CDR3 spans 15 residues. The V gene lost 5 bases and the J gene lost 5 bases, with 19 bases spanning the gap. The CDR3 bases are TGTGCCAGCAGGGTACTTACGGGGGCAAGTGAGACCCAGTACTTC. Amino acids: CASRVLTGASETQYF. Full variable domain (missing parts from reference TRBV5-8 and TRBJ2-5): EAGVTQSPTHLIKTRGQQATLRCSPISGHTSVYWYQQALGLGLQFLLWYDEGEERNRGNFPPRFSGRQFPNYSSELNVNALELEDSALYLCASRVLTGASETQYFGPGTRLLVL.

This clone was seen once. At the DNA level, this CDR3 is encoded by other sequences in the same sample as well. The chain has TRBV19 and TRBJ1-1; 7 nucleotides align to TRBD1. Trimming took 4 bases from V and 2 from J; bases not matched to a gene: 1. The CDR3 is 13 residues long. CDR1 is LNHDA, CDR2 SQIVND, per germline (reference sequence). The CDR3 DNA reads as TGTGCCAGTAGTAGGACAGGCAACACTGAAGCTTTCTTT. Translating it yields CASSRTGNTEAFF.

This clone was recorded only once. The V gene is TRBV28, the J gene TRBJ1-5; 7 bases agree with TRBD1. CDR1 is MDHEN and CDR2 is SYDVKM in the germline V gene. V lost 7 bases to trimming and J lost 9 bases; unmatched junction nucleotides: 18. CDR3 size: 16 residues. The CDR3 here is CASIQSGQGEARPQHF. The CDR3 nucleotides read TGTGCCAGCATTCAAAGCGGGCAGGGGGAAGCTCGGCCCCAGCATTTT.

This sequence joins TRBV3-1 (or the pseudogene TRBV3-2) and TRBJ1-2; the D is unclear. This CDR3 comprises 13 residues. Deletions cut 4 bases from V and 10 bases from J, with 16 bases between. Germline CDR1 LGHDT, CDR2 YNNKEL (reference sequence). The chain's CDR3 is CASSPGPGSFYTF. The DNA for the CDR3 is TGTGCCAGCAGCCCTGGTCCCGGCTCCTTCTACACCTTC.

The chain is built from TRBV2 and TRBJ2-1, with 7 bases identical to TRBD2. Germline V gives CDR1 SNHLY, CDR2 FYNNEI. The CDR3 length is 13 residues. V gave up 7 bases and J gave up 10 bases; unmatched junction bases: 10. This chain's CDR3 is CASTGSGVGEQFF. DNA for the CDR3: TGTGCCAGCACCGGAAGCGGGGTCGGGGAGCAGTTCTTC.

V gene TRBV6-2 or TRBV6-3 combines with J gene TRBJ1-5; D might be TRBD1 (5 bases). This CDR3 spans 14 amino acids. Germline V lookup: CDR1 MNHEY, CDR2 SVGEGT. The V end was cut by 0 bases, the J end by 7 bases, with 10 bases between. CDR3 amino acids: CASSYSTRGQPQHF. In nucleotides, the CDR3 is TGTGCCAGCAGTTACTCGACTAGGGGACAGCCCCAGCATTTT.

The V gene is TRBV19, the J gene TRBJ2-7, with D perhaps matching TRBD1 (6 bases). This CDR3 region has 16 residues. V was clipped by 3 bases and J by 9 bases, with 24 bases between them. From germline, CDR1 is LNHDA and CDR2 SQIVND (reference sequence). The CDR3 coding sequence is TGTGCCAGTAGTATTGGACCCGGGACATCCAACGATGCGCAGTACTTC. As protein: CASSIGPGTSNDAQYF.

The V call is TRBV5-6, the J call TRBJ1-2; TRBD1 matches 9 bases. Germline CDR1 SGHDT, CDR2 YYEEEE. CDR3 size: 16 residues. With V trimmed by 4 bases and J by 4 bases, 11 bases remained unmatched. The CDR3 loop is CASSPPPGQGTYGYTF. The CDR3 bases are TGTGCCAGCAGCCCACCTCCCGGACAGGGGACCTATGGCTACACCTTC.

The chain recombines TRBV3-1 (or the pseudogene TRBV3-2) with TRBJ1-1; D gene ambiguous. Trimming took off 3 bases at V and 3 bases at J, with 8 bases between the two ends. CDR1 is LGHDT and CDR2 is YNNKEL in the germline V gene (reference sequence). CDR3 length: 13 amino acids. CDR3 DNA sequence: TGTGCCAGCAGCCATCTGGGAGACACTGAAGCTTTCTTT. The encoded protein is CASSHLGDTEAFF.

This clone was detected once. The J gene is TRBJ1-1, the V gene TRBV5-1; possibly TRBD1 for D (5 bases). Trimming removed 7 bases from V and 6 bases from J, with 19 bases in between. The length of the CDR3 is 14 residues. The germline CDR1 and CDR2 sequences are SGHRS and YFSETQ. Here the CDR3 reads CASRFTEGSPEAFF. Written as DNA, the CDR3 is TGCGCCAGCCGTTTTACCGAGGGGAGCCCTGAAGCTTTCTTT.

The chain carries TRBV7-9 and TRBJ2-1, with D possibly matching TRBD2 (6 bases). The V and J ends lost 1 base and 10 bases respectively, with 23 bases between them. CDR3 length equals 17 residues. Per the germline V gene, CDR1 is SEHNR and CDR2 is FQNEAQ (reference sequence). CDR3: CASSLGNSGLDLWEQFF. The CDR3 DNA reads as TGTGCCAGCAGCTTAGGTAACTCGGGACTGGACCTCTGGGAGCAGTTCTTC. The whole variable domain, remainder taken from reference TRBV7-9 and TRBJ2-1, is DTGVSQNPRHKITKRGQNVTFRCDPISEHNRLYWYRQTLGQGPEFLTYFQNEAQLEKSRLLSDRFSAERPKGSFSTLEIQRTEQGDSAMYLCASSLGNSGLDLWEQFFGPGTRLTVL.

The rearrangement uses TRBV28 and TRBJ2-3; TRBD1 aligns across 9 bases. Per the germline V gene, CDR1 is MDHEN and CDR2 is SYDVKM. This CDR3 has 15 amino acids. V shed 6 bases and J 3 bases; nucleotides not matched to a gene: 7. CDR3 nucleotides: TGTGCCAGCAGCCTCGGACAGGGGATTACAGATACGCAGTATTTT. It is translated as CASSLGQGITDTQYF.

The CDR3 sequence: CASSLVSAGNTIYF. The CDR3 nucleotides are TGCGCCAGCAGCTTGGTTTCGGCTGGAAACACCATATATTTT. The genes are TRBV5-1 and TRBJ1-3; D gene unclear. CDR1 and CDR2 from the germline V gene are SGHRS and YFSETQ. V was cut by 0 bases and J by 2 bases, with 6 bases left in between. CDR3 length: 14 amino acids.

The J gene is TRBJ2-7, the V gene TRBV28; 7 bases are a match to TRBD2. Losses at the gene ends were 6 bases for V and 4 bases for J; bases not matched to a gene: 15. The CDR3 contains 16 residues. The V gene's germline CDR1 is MDHEN and CDR2 SYDVKM. The CDR3 bases are TGTGCCAGCAGCACTCGGGGGGAAATAAGACCGTACGAGCAGTACTTC. Translating gives CASSTRGEIRPYEQYF.

Points on this clone: One end of the junction does not line up with germline, which may come from a read error. Other DNA sequences from this sample encode an identical CDR3 as well. The V and J genes are TRBV6-5 and TRBJ1-2, with no clear D. This CDR3 is 13 amino acids long. Germline V gene sequence: CDR1 MNHEY, CDR2 SVGAGI. CDR3 region: CASSYSKGYGYTF. The CDR3 bases are TGTGCCAGCAGTTACTCAAAGGGATATGGCTACACCTTT.

This chain uses TRBV28 with TRBJ2-5; D remains ambiguous. With 7 bases removed from V and 5 bases from J, the gap between germline ends came to 20 bases. The CDR3 sequence is 15 residues long. Per the germline V gene, CDR1 is MDHEN and CDR2 is SYDVKM. The CDR3 DNA follows: TGTGCCAGCACTAACTCGGATCTGGGTAGGGAGACCCAGTACTTC. It codes for CASTNSDLGRETQYF.

In its sample, this clone was seen once. The chain links TRBV6-5 to TRBJ1-1; 8 nucleotides line up with TRBD1. The CDR3 is made up of 15 amino acids. Trimming cost V 5 bases and J 5 bases; bases outside gene matches: 10. Germline V lookup: CDR1 MNHEY, CDR2 SVGAGI. The CDR3 sequence is CASSHRDRSRTEAFF. CDR3 nucleotide sequence: TGTGCCAGCAGTCACCGGGACAGGTCCCGAACTGAAGCTTTCTTT.